This T cell receptor (beta chain) was sequenced for a study of beta chain features in type 1 diabetes. Study findings and constraints: TCRB CDR3s from Type 1 diabetes patients were moderately but significantly shorter in all four CD4+ subsets.

There are a few counts of this clone. As yet, its antigen is unknown. V shed 2 bases, J shed 0 bases, and the junction held 7 bases outside the gene matches. Germline values: CDR1 GTSNPN, CDR2 SVGIG (reference sequence). CDR3 length: 16 residues. Expressed TCRB transcripts got sequenced, as all isolated RNA was reverse transcribed. TCRdb's table, derived via immunoSEQ multiplex PCR, lists solely in-frame clones and lacks some. Among 550,000 to 850,000 clones listed, 13% were seen once. The sequence was obtained from a young man with type 1 diabetes. Sequencing was done on a sample of naive CD4+ T cells from blood. This rearrangement joins TRBV30 to TRBJ1-5, with 7 bases fitting TRBD1. This chain's CDR3 is CAWSQGGTDSNQPQHF. The CDR3 DNA reads as TGTGCCTGGAGTCAGGGGGGTACCGATAGCAATCAGCCCCAGCATTTT.